The clone carrying this T cell receptor (beta chain) was detected many times. What it recognizes is unknown. V lost 3 bases and J lost 1, with 9 bases in between. CDR3 length equals 13 residues. The germline V gene has CDR1 DFQATT and CDR2 SNEGSKA (reference sequence). These data are taken from a study of T cells in Graves' hyperthyroidism and ophthalmopathy. Broader study findings: Blood also showed most of the thyroid clonotypes that were expanded above 0.001.

RNA transcripts gave rise to amplified TCR beta CDR3 regions. An initial round of RT-PCR targeting the TCR CDR3 relied on the HTBI primer set. TCRdb reanalysed the multiplex PCR reads using MiXCR and keeps one entry per CDR3 protein. The table includes hundreds of thousands of distinct CDR3 sequences, roughly 13% detected once. The V and J genes are TRBV20-1 and TRBJ1-1, with D uncertain. Input material: blood. This receptor was identified in a woman in her 30s with Graves' hyperthyroidism that later progressed to Graves' ophthalmopathy. The CDR3 spells CSASSEANTEAFF. The CDR3, as DNA: TGCAGTGCTAGTTCTGAGGCGAACACTGAAGCTTTCTTT.